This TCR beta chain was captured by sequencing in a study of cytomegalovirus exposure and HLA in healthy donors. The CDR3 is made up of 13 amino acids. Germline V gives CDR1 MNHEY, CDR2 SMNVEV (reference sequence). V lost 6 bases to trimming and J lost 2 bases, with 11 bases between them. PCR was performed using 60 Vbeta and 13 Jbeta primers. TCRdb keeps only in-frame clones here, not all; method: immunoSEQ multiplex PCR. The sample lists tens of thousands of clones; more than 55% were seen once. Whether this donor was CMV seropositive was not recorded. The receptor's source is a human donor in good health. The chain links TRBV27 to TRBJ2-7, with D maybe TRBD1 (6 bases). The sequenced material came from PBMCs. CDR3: CASRWDTAYEQYF. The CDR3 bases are TGTGCCAGCAGATGGGACACCGCCTACGAGCAGTACTTC.